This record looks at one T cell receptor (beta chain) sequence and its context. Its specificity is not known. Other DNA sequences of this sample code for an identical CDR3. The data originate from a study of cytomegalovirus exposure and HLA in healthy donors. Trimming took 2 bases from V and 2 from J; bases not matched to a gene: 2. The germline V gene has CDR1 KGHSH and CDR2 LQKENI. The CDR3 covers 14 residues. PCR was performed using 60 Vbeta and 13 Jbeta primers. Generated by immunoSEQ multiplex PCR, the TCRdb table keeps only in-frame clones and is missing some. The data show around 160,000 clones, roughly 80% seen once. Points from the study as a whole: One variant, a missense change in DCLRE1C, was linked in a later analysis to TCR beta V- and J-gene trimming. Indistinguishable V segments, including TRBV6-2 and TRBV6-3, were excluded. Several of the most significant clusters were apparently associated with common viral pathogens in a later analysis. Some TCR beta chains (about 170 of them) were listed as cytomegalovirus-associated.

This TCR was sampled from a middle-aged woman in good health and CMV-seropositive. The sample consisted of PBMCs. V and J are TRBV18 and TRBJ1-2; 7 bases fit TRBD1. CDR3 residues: CASSPGDSNYGYTF. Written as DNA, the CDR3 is TGTGCCAGCTCACCAGGGGACAGCAACTATGGCTACACCTTC.